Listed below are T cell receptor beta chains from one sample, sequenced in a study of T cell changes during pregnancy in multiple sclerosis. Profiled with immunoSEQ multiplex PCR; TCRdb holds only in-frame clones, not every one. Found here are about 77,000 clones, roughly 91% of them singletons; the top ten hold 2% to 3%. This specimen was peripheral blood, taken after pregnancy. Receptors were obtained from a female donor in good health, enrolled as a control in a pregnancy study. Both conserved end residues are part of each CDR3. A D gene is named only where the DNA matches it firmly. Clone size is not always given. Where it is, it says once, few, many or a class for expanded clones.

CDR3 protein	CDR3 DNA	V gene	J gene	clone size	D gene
CASSGTGGGGYTF	TGTGCCAGCAGCGGAACAGGGGGCGGTGGCTACACCTTC	TRBV9	TRBJ1-2	-	TRBD1
CSVELRDRGYEQYF	TGCAGCGTTGAACTCCGGGACAGGGGCTACGAGCAGTACTTC	TRBV29-1	TRBJ2-7	-	TRBD1
CASSLQGRETQYF	TGTGCCAGCAGCTTACAGGGGAGAGAGACCCAGTACTTC	TRBV7-9	TRBJ2-5	-	-
CASSLDGTGPGEQYF	TGTGCCAGCAGCTTAGATGGGACAGGTCCTGGGGAGCAGTACTTC	TRBV7-8	TRBJ2-7	-	TRBD1
CASSPDEASAEFF	TGTGCCAGCTCACCAGATGAAGCATCGGCGGAGTTCTTC	TRBV18	TRBJ2-1	-	-
CASRKPGISGNTIYF	TGTGCCAGTAGAAAACCGGGGATCTCTGGAAACACCATATATTTT	TRBV19	TRBJ1-3	-	-
CASSPWTGDAKNIQYF	TGTGCCAGCAGCCCGTGGACAGGGGACGCCAAAAACATTCAGTACTTC	TRBV7-6	TRBJ2-4	-	TRBD1
CASIKQAVSTDGYTF	TGTGCCAGCATAAAACAGGCAGTATCTACGGATGGCTACACCTTC	TRBV7-2	TRBJ1-2	-	-
CASSLSLGTGGPSWELFF	TGTGCCAGCAGTTTATCATTGGGGACAGGTGGACCCTCGTGGGAGCTGTTTTTT	TRBV27	TRBJ2-2	-	TRBD1
CASSQPTGGQETQYF	TGTGCCAGCAGCCAACCGACGGGGGGGCAAGAGACCCAGTACTTC	TRBV5-5	TRBJ2-5	once	TRBD2
CASSVSGSNTEAFF	TGTGCCAGCAGCGTATCAGGGTCGAACACTGAAGCTTTCTTT	TRBV9	TRBJ1-1	few	-
CAWSQGAVWEMGYTF	TGTGCCTGGAGTCAGGGCGCTGTTTGGGAAATGGGCTACACCTTC	TRBV30	TRBJ1-2	-	-
CASSVATGGETQYF	TGTGCCAGCAGCGTAGCTACCGGGGGGGAGACCCAGTACTTC	TRBV9	TRBJ2-5	once	TRBD2
CASSVTQSETQYF	TGTGCCAGCAGCGTAACCCAGTCGGAGACCCAGTACTTC	TRBV9	TRBJ2-5	-	-
CASRDRLAASYNEQFF	TGTGCCAGCAGAGACAGACTAGCGGCCTCCTACAATGAGCAGTTCTTC	TRBV6-6	TRBJ2-1	-	TRBD2
CASSSGQGKFSEAFF	TGCGCCAGCAGCTCGGGACAGGGAAAGTTTTCTGAAGCTTTCTTT	TRBV5-1	TRBJ1-1	-	TRBD1
CASNVAGGVYEQYF	TGTGCCAGCAACGTAGCGGGAGGAGTTTATGAGCAGTACTTC	TRBV28	TRBJ2-7	-	TRBD2
CASSWGQDNEQFF	TGTGCCAGCAGTTGGGGACAGGACAATGAGCAGTTCTTC	TRBV2	TRBJ2-1	-	TRBD1
CASSSRGDTQYF	TGTGCCAGCAGTTCACGGGGAGATACGCAGTATTTT	TRBV6-5	TRBJ2-3	-	-
CASSIGGQYKQYF	TGTGCCAGTAGTATTGGGGGACAGTATAAGCAGTACTTC	TRBV19	TRBJ2-7	-	TRBD1